Each of the 12 T cell receptor beta chains below was sequenced from the same sample in a study of blood T cell repertoires in COVID-19. Sequenced by immunoSEQ multiplex PCR; TCRdb stores in-frame clones only, minus some. The data hold 20,000 to 30,000 clones, with 90% to 95% observed a single time. The sample taken for sequencing was peripheral blood. These receptors all stem from a man between 65 and 80 years old with active COVID-19.

The chain employs TRBV11-3 and TRBJ2-3; 8 bases are shared with TRBD2. V trimming: 5 bases; J trimming: 1 base; junction bases outside the gene matches: 5. This CDR3 is 15 amino acids long. CDR1 and CDR2 (germline): SGHNT, YENEEA. CDR3 sequence reads: CASSQAGAGTDTQYF. The CDR3 DNA reads as TGTGCCAGCAGCCAAGCGGGGGCGGGCACAGATACGCAGTATTTT.

V gene TRBV28 combines with J gene TRBJ1-2; 9 bases align to TRBD1. The V gene's germline CDR1 is MDHEN and CDR2 SYDVKM. The junction had 3 bases not matched to a gene; V was cut back by 1 base and J by 3 bases. This CDR3 has 15 amino acids. The CDR3, as DNA: TGTGCCAGCAGTTTATTAGGACAGGGGCACTATGGCTACACCTTC. Its protein is CASSLLGQGHYGYTF.

V and J are TRBV9 and TRBJ1-2; 9 bases fit TRBD1. The CDR3 spans 14 residues. CDR1 is SGDLS and CDR2 is YYNGEE in the germline V gene. The junction had 7 bases not matched to a gene; V was cut back by 0 bases and J by 10 bases. DNA for the CDR3: TGTGCCAGCAGCGTAGGGGTGACAGGGGGGTACTACACCTTC. Amino acids: CASSVGVTGGYYTF.

V is TRBV5-5 and J is TRBJ2-2; 7 positions agree with TRBD1. Germline-derived CDR1 and CDR2 are SGHKS and YYEKEE (reference sequence). The CDR3 spans 14 residues. Trimming cost V 3 bases and J 4 bases; bases outside gene matches: 3. The CDR3: CASSSTGPTGELFF. The CDR3 coding sequence is TGTGCCAGCAGCTCGACAGGGCCCACCGGGGAGCTGTTTTTT.

V and J are TRBV29-1 and TRBJ2-2, with 9 bases identical to TRBD1. V gave up 3 bases and J gave up 8 bases; unmatched junction bases: 7. Per germline, CDR1 SQVTM and CDR2 ANQGSEA. The length of the CDR3 is 14 residues. Written as DNA, the CDR3 is TGCAGCGTTGACAGGACAGGGGATAGAGGGGAGCTGTTTTTT. Protein product: CSVDRTGDRGELFF.

V and J are TRBV9 and TRBJ2-3, with 10 bases aligning to TRBD1. This CDR3 spans 16 amino acids. Germline assignment: CDR1 SGDLS and CDR2 YYNGEE. V gave up 4 bases and J gave up 2 bases; unmatched junction bases: 7. The CDR3 loop reads CASSLRTGGFTDTQYF. The CDR3 region has the DNA TGTGCCAGCAGCTTAAGGACAGGGGGGTTCACAGATACGCAGTATTTT.

The chain is built from TRBV18 and TRBJ1-1, with 8 nucleotides matching TRBD1. V dropped 2 bases and J dropped 3; count of bases not matched to a gene: 2. The CDR3 is 14 amino acids. Per germline, CDR1 KGHSH and CDR2 LQKENI. Written as DNA, the CDR3 is TGTGCCAGCTCACCAGACAGGGGACACACTGAAGCTTTCTTT. It is translated as CASSPDRGHTEAFF.

The chain joins TRBV18 to TRBJ2-7; D might be TRBD2 (5 bases). Trimming pared 3 bases from V and 3 bases from J, leaving 9 bases between. Germline loops: CDR1 KGHSH, CDR2 LQKENI. The CDR3 totals 13 residues. CDR3 region: CASSPDSYYEQYF. The DNA for the CDR3 is TGTGCCAGCTCACCGGACTCATACTACGAGCAGTACTTC.

The V call is TRBV11-3, the J call TRBJ2-1; 7 nucleotides agree with TRBD2. CDR3 length: 16 residues. From germline, CDR1 is SGHNT and CDR2 YENEEA. With 5 bases clipped from V and 7 bases from J, the junction kept 14 bases outside the gene matches. CDR3 protein: CASSASAGCMGNEQFF. The CDR3 nucleotides are TGTGCCAGCAGCGCCTCAGCGGGGTGCATGGGGAATGAGCAGTTCTTC.

V is TRBV10-3 and J is TRBJ2-1; TRBD1 is a possible D gene (6 bases). Trimming removed 5 bases at V and 8 bases at J, with 16 bases between. The CDR3 runs 14 residues. Germline CDR1 ENHRY, CDR2 SYGVKD. The CDR3 sequence is CAISLRPKGDEQFF. The CDR3 nucleotides read TGTGCCATCAGTTTGCGTCCAAAGGGGGATGAGCAGTTCTTC.

CDR3 DNA: TGTGCCAGCAGTCGGACAGGGGATGGCAATCAGCCCCAGCATTTT. Protein sequence: CASSRTGDGNQPQHF. The chain couples TRBV6-5 to TRBJ1-5; the match to TRBD1 covers 9 bases. The junction had 4 bases not matched to a gene; V was cut back by 5 bases and J by 2 bases. CDR1 and CDR2 from the germline V gene are MNHEY and SVGAGI. CDR3 length: 15 amino acids.

The V call is TRBV10-2, the J call TRBJ2-1; 8 bases are a match to TRBD2. This CDR3 contains 12 residues. J was trimmed by 9 bases and V by 8 bases; bases with no gene match: 6. Germline values: CDR1 WSHSY, CDR2 SAAADI. CDR3 DNA sequence: TGCGCCAGCGCGCCCAGCGGGGGTGAGCAGTTCTTC. Protein sequence: CASAPSGGEQFF.